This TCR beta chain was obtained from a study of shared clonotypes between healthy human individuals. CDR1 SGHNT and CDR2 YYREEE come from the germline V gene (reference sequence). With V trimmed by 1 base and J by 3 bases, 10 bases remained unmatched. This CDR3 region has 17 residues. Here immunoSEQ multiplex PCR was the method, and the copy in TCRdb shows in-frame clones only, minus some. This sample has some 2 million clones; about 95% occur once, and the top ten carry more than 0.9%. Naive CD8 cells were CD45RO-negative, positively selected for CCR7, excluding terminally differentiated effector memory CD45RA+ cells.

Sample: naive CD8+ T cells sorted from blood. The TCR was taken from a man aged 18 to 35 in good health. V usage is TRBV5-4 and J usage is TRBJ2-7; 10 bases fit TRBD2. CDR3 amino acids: CASSLSSGRLSGYEQYF. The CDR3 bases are TGTGCCAGCAGCTTGTCTAGCGGGAGACTAAGTGGCTACGAGCAGTACTTC.